This record concerns one T cell receptor (beta chain) sequence. Antigen unknown. Per germline, CDR1 SGHRS and CDR2 YFSETQ. This CDR3 comprises 16 residues. Losses at the gene ends were 4 bases for V and 1 base for J; bases not matched to a gene: 10. This specimen belongs to a study of cytomegalovirus exposure and HLA in healthy donors. Study findings and constraints: Association with HLA alleles at 0.05 false discovery rate was found for 16,951 TCR beta sequences in a later analysis.

The PCR was carried out with 60 Vbeta primers and 13 Jbeta primers. The repertoire was sequenced with immunoSEQ multiplex PCR; TCRdb's copy has only in-frame clones and lacks some. The sample includes about 190,000 clones, roughly 90% seen only once; the top ten take around 0.99%. Sequenced input: PBMCs. The chain carries TRBV5-1 and TRBJ1-1; 7 nucleotides agree with TRBD1. The TCR comes from a boy aged 2 to 10 in good health and CMV-seronegative. The DNA for the CDR3 is TGCGCCAGCAGCATGGGACAGACTCCCGGGAACACTGAAGCTTTCTTT. This encodes CASSMGQTPGNTEAFF. The full variable domain, its missing parts supplied by reference TRBV5-1 and TRBJ1-1, is KAGVTQTPRYLIKTRGQQVTLSCSPISGHRSVSWYQQTPGQGLQFLFEYFSETQRNKGNFPGRFSGRQFSNSRSEMNVSTLELGDSALYLCASSMGQTPGNTEAFFGQGTRLTVV.